This is a list of T cell receptor beta chains from one sample in a study of response to subunit inactivated influenza vaccine. One entry per CDR3 protein, called by TCRdb with MiXCR from the RT-PCR reads. The table lists approximately 500,000 distinct CDR3 sequences, 20% to 25% of them singletons. The same sample was also studied in work on T cells expressing NK-cell markers.

The sequencing here drew on CD4+ T cells sorted from PBMCs, taken roughly 12 days after vaccination. These receptors were obtained from a man between 45 and 60 years old who received an inactivated influenza vaccine. Both conserved end residues are part of each CDR3. The order of the fields is CDR3 DNA, CDR3 protein, clone size, V gene, J gene, D gene. The D gene is left open where the match is weak. Only some rows state a clone size, as once, few, many or a class for expanded clones.

TGTGCCTGGAGCGACAGGGGCAATCAGCCCCAGCATTTT	CAWSDRGNQPQHF	NA	TRBV30	TRBJ1-5	TRBD1
TGTGCCAGCAGATGGACGGCGGAAAATAATTCACCCCTCCACTTT	CASRWTAENNSPLHF	few	TRBV6-1	TRBJ1-6	NA
TGTGCCTCGTCCCTCGGTCCAGCCAAAAACATTCAGTACTTC	CASSLGPAKNIQYF	many	TRBV30	TRBJ2-4	NA
TGCAGTGCCGGGCGGGGACGCTCACGGTCCTACGAGCAGTACTTC	CSAGRGRSRSYEQYF	NA	TRBV20-1	TRBJ2-7	NA
TGTGCCAGCAGCTTGGAGGCTAGCGGGAGTGGTACAGATACGCAGTATTTT	CASSLEASGSGTDTQYF	NA	TRBV5-4	TRBJ2-3	TRBD2
TGTGCCAGCAGTTTAGTAGGACGGAACGAGCAGTACTTC	CASSLVGRNEQYF	few	TRBV28	TRBJ2-7	NA
TGCGCCAGCAGCTTGGCCTTAGGCTTTGAAGAGACCCAGTACTTC	CASSLALGFEETQYF	few	TRBV5-1	TRBJ2-5	NA
TGTGCCAGCAGATCCCAGGGGCTGGTGAACACTGAAGCTTTCTTT	CASRSQGLVNTEAFF	NA	TRBV6-1	TRBJ1-1	NA
TGTGCCACCAGTGATTCGAATCGACTAGCGGGAGGGCGTGATACGCAGTATTTT	CATSDSNRLAGGRDTQYF	NA	TRBV24-1	TRBJ2-3	TRBD2
TGCGCCAGCAGCTTGACCCCGGACAGGCAACTCTATGGCTACACCTTC	CASSLTPDRQLYGYTF	NA	TRBV5-1	TRBJ1-2	TRBD1
TGTGCCAGCAGTGAGGGGACTCATGAGCAGTTCTTC	CASSEGTHEQFF	NA	TRBV2	TRBJ2-1	NA
TGTGCCAGCAGCTTTTCAGGGACTAGCCTCGATGAGCAGTTCTTC	CASSFSGTSLDEQFF	few	TRBV7-6	TRBJ2-1	TRBD2
TGTGCCACCAGCAGAGGTCTGGGCAGGGGGAGTCGAGGTGAGCAGTTCTTC	CATSRGLGRGSRGEQFF	few	TRBV15	TRBJ2-1	TRBD1
TGCAGTGCTAGAGTCCTAGCGGGGGCCCATTCCTACAATGAGCAGTTCTTC	CSARVLAGAHSYNEQFF	many	TRBV20-1	TRBJ2-1	TRBD2
TGTGCCATCAACCACGGGACGCAACAAGAGACCCAGTACTTC	CAINHGTQQETQYF	few	TRBV10-3	TRBJ2-5	NA
NA	CASSFLEIEQYF	few	TRBV28	TRBJ2-7	NA
TGTGCCAGCAGCCAGGGTGCGGGGCCTTACGAGCAGTACTTC	CASSQGAGPYEQYF	once	TRBV3-1	TRBJ2-7	NA
TGCAGTGCTACCCTAGCGGGGGTTACTAGCACAGATACGCAGTATTTT	CSATLAGVTSTDTQYF	NA	TRBV20-1	TRBJ2-3	TRBD2
TGTGCCAGCAGTTTTCTAAGACAGACGAGCTCCTACAATGAGCAGTTCTTC	CASSFLRQTSSYNEQFF	few	TRBV27	TRBJ2-1	NA
TGTGCCAGCAGTGAAGAAAGGGGGAATCAGCCCCAGCATTTT	CASSEERGNQPQHF	NA	TRBV2	TRBJ1-5	NA
TGCGCCAGCAGCACACCGGGACAGGGATGGAATACGCAGTATTTT	CASSTPGQGWNTQYF	NA	TRBV5-1	TRBJ2-3	TRBD1
TGCGCCAGCAGCCAAGATGTGTGGGGTCAAGAGACCCAGTACTTC	CASSQDVWGQETQYF	NA	TRBV4-3	TRBJ2-5	NA
TGTGCCATCAGTGTAAAGGCTAGCGGGGGTGCAACGCAGTATTTT	CAISVKASGGATQYF	few	TRBV10-3	TRBJ2-3	TRBD2